This T cell receptor (beta chain) was sequenced for a study of blood T cell repertoires in COVID-19. In the study's own analysis: The assay estimated nucleated cells by amplifying reference gene primers. Sequencing was performed with immunoSEQ multiplex PCR; in TCRdb, only in-frame clones are kept and a portion is missing. The V and J calls and clone size were taken over from that table, and D and trimming were inferred from the DNA. The sample has about 210,000 clones; around 91% are singletons. Sequenced input: peripheral blood. This receptor was obtained from a woman in her thirties or forties with acute or convalescent COVID-19.

The CDR3: CASSLGGAQGSNQPQHF. The CDR3 DNA reads TGTGCCAGCAGCTTAGGAGGGGCCCAGGGGAGCAATCAGCCCCAGCATTTT. The gene calls are TRBV7-2 and TRBJ1-5; D is perhaps TRBD1 (6 bases). CDR3 length equals 17 residues. Trimming took off 1 base at V and 1 base at J, with 14 bases between the two ends. Germline V CDR1 and CDR2: SGHTA, FQGNSA.